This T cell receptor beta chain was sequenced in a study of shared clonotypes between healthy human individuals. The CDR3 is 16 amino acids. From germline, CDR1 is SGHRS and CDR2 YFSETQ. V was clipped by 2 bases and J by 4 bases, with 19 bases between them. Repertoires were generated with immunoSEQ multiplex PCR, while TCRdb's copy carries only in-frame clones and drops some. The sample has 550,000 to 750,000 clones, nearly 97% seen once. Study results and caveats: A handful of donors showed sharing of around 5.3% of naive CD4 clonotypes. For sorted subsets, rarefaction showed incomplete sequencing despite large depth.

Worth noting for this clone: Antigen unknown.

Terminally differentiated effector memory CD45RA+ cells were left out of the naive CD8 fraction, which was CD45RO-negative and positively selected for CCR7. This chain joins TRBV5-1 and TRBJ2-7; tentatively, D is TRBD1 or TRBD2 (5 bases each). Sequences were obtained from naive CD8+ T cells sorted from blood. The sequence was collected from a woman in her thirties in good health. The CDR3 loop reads CASSLITGTVLYEQYF. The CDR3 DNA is TGCGCCAGCAGCTTAATTACCGGGACCGTTCTATACGAGCAGTACTTC.